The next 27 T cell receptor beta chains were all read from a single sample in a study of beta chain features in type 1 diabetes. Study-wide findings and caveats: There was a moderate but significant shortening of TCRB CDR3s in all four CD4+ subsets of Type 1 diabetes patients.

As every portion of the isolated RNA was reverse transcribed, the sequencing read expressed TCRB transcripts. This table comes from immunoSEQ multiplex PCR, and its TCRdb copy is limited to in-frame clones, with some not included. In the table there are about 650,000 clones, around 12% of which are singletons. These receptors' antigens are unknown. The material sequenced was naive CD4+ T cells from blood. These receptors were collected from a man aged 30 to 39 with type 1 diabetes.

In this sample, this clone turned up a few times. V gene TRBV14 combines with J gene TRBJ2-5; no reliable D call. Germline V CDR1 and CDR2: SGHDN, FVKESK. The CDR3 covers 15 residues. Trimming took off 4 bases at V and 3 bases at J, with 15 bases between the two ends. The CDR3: CASSPGRIREETQYF. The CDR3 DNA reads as TGTGCCAGCAGCCCCGGACGGATTCGGGAAGAGACCCAGTACTTC. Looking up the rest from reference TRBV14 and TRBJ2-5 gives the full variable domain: EAGVTQFPSHSVIEKGQTVTLRCDPISGHDNLYWYRRVMGKEIKFLLHFVKESKQDESGMPNNRFLAERTGGTYSTLKVQPAELEDSGVYFCASSPGRIREETQYFGPGTRLLVL.

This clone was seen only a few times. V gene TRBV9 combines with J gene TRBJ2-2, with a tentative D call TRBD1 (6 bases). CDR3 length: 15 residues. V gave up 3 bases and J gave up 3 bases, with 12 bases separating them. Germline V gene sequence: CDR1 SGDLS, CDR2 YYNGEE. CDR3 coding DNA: TGTGCCAGCAGCGCCCTGACAGGCGACACCGGGGAGCTGTTTTTT. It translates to CASSALTGDTGELFF. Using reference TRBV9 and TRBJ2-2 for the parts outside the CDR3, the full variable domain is DSGVTQTPKHLITATGQRVTLRCSPRSGDLSVYWYQQSLDQGLQFLIQYYNGEERAKGNILERFSAQQFPDLHSELNLSSLELGDSALYFCASSALTGDTGELFFGEGSRLTVL.

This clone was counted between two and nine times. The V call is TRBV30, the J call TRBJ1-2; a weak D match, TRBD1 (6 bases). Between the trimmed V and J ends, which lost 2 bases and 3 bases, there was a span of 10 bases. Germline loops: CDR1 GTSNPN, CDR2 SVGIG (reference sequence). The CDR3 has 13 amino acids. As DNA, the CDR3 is TGTGCCTGGAGTCAGGGGTTGGACTATGGCTACACCTTC. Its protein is CAWSQGLDYGYTF.

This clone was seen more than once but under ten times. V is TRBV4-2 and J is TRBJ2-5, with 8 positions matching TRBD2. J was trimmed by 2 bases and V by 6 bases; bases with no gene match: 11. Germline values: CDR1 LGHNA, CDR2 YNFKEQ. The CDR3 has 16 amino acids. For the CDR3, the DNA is TGTGCCAGCAGTTCCCCAGCGGGGGCCCATCAAGAGACCCAGTACTTC. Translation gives CASSSPAGAHQETQYF.

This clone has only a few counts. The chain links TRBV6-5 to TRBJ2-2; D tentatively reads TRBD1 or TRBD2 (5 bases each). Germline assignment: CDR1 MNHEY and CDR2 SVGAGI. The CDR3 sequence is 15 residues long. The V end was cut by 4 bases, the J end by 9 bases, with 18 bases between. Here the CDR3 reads CASSSAGTAPWELFF. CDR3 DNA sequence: TGTGCCAGCAGTTCCGCCGGGACGGCCCCCTGGGAGCTGTTTTTT.

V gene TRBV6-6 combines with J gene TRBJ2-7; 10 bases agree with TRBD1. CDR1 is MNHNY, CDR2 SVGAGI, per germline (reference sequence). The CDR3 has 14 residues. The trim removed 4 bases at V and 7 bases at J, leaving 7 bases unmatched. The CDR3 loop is CASSFTGTGVEQYF. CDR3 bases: TGTGCCAGCAGTTTCACCGGGACAGGGGTTGAGCAGTACTTC.

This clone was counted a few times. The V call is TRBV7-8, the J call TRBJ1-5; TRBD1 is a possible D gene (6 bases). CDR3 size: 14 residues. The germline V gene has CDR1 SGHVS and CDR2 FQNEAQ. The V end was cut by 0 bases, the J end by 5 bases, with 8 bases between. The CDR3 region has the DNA TGTGCCAGCAGCTTAGCGCCAGGGGATCAGCCCCAGCATTTT. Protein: CASSLAPGDQPQHF.

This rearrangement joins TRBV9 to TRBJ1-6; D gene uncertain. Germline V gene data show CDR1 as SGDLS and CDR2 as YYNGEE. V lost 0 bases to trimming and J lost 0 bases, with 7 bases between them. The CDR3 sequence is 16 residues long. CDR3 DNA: TGTGCCAGCAGCGTAGGTGACGGCTCCTATAATTCACCCCTCCACTTT. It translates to CASSVGDGSYNSPLHF. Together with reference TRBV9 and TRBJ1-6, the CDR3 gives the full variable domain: DSGVTQTPKHLITATGQRVTLRCSPRSGDLSVYWYQQSLDQGLQFLIQYYNGEERAKGNILERFSAQQFPDLHSELNLSSLELGDSALYFCASSVGDGSYNSPLHFGNGTRLTVT.

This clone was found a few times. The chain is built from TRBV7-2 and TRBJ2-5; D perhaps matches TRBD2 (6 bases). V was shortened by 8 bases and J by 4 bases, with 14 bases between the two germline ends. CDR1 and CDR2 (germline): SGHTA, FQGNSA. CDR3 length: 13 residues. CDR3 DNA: TGTGCCAGCCTCAAACCGGGACTAGAGACCCAGTACTTC. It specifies CASLKPGLETQYF.

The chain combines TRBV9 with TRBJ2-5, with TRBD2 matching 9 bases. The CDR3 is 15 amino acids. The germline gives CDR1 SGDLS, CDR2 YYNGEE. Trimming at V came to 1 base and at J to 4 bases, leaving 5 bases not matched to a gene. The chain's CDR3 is CASSVSGGIRETQYF. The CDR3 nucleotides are TGTGCCAGCAGCGTAAGCGGGGGGATTAGAGAGACCCAGTACTTC.

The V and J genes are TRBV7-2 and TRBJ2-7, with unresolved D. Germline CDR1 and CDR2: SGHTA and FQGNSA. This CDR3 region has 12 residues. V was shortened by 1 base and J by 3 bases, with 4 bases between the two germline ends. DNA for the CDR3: TGTGCCAGCAGCTTAGTTGTCTACGAGCAGTACTTC. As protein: CASSLVVYEQYF.

CDR3 DNA: TGTGCCAGTAGTCCGACAGGGACATCTCTAAGCACAGATACGCAGTATTTT. This codes for CASSPTGTSLSTDTQYF. The chain joins TRBV19 to TRBJ2-3; TRBD1 matches 7 bases. Per germline, CDR1 LNHDA and CDR2 SQIVND (reference sequence). The CDR3 is 17 amino acids. Trimming took 5 bases from V and 0 from J; bases not matched to a gene: 11.

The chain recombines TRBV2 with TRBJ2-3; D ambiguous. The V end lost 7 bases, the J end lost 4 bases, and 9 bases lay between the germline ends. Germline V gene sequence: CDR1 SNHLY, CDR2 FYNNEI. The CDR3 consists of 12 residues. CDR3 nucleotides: TGTGCCAGCAATAGGTGGGCAGATACGCAGTATTTT. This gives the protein CASNRWADTQYF.

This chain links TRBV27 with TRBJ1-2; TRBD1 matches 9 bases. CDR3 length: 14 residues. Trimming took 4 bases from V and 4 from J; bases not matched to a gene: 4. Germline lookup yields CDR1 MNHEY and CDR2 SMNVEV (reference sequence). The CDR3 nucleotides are TGTGCCAGCAGTTGGACAGGGGATCCCTATGGCTACACCTTC. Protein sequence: CASSWTGDPYGYTF.

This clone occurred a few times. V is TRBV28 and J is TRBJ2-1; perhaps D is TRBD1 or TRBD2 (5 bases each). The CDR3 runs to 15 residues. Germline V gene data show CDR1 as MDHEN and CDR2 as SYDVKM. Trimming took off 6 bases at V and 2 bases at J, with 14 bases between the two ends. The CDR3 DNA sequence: TGTGCCAGCAGGGACGGGACGGATACCTACAATGAGCAGTTCTTC. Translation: CASRDGTDTYNEQFF.

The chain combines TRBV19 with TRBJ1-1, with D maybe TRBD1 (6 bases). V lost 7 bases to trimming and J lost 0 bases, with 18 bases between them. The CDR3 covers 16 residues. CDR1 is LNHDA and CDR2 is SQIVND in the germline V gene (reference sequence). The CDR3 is CASIVQTGFMNTEAFF. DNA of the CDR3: TGTGCCAGTATTGTCCAGACAGGTTTTATGAACACTGAAGCTTTCTTT.

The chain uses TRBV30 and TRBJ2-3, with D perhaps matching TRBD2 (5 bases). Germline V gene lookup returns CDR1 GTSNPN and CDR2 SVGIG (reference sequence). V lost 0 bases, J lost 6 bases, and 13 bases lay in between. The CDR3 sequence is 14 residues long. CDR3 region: CAWSVLAGGDTQYF. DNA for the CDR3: TGTGCCTGGAGTGTATTGGCTGGCGGGGATACGCAGTATTTT.

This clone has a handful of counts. CDR3 coding DNA: TGCGCCAGCAGAACCGGGACAGGGGATGAAAAACTGTTTTTT. This encodes CASRTGTGDEKLFF. The chain has TRBV5-1 and TRBJ1-4, with 10 nucleotides matching TRBD1. The CDR3 contains 14 residues. Germline V gene data show CDR1 as SGHRS and CDR2 as YFSETQ. V lost 5 bases to trimming and J lost 6 bases; unmatched junction nucleotides: 4.

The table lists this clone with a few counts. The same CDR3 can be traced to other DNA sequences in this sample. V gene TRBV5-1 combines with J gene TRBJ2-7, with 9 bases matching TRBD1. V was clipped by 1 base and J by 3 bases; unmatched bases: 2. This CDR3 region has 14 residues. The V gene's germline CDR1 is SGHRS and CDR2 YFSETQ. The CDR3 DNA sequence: TGCGCCAGCAGCTTGACAGGGGGCAACTACGAGCAGTACTTC. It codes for CASSLTGGNYEQYF.

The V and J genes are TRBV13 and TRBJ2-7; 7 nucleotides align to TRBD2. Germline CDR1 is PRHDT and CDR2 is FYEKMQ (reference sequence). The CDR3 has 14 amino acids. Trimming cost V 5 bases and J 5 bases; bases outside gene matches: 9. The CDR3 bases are TGTGCCAGCAGCACCTGGACTAGTAGCGACGAGCAGTACTTC. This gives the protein CASSTWTSSDEQYF. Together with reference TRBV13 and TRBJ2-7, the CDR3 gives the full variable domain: AAGVIQSPRHLIKEKRETATLKCYPIPRHDTVYWYQQGPGQDPQFLISFYEKMQSDKGSIPDRFSAQQFSDYHSELNMSSLELGDSALYFCASSTWTSSDEQYFGPGTRLTVT.

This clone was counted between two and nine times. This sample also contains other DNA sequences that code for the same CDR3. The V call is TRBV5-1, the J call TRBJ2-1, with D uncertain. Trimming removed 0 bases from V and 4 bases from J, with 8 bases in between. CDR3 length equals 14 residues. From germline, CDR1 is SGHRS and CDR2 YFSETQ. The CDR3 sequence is CASSLAASYNEQFF. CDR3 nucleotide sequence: TGCGCCAGCAGCTTGGCCGCCTCATACAATGAGCAGTTCTTC.

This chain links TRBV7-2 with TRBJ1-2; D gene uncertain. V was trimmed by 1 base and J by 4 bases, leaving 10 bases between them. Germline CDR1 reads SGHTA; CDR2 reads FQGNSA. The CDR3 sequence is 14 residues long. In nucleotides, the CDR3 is TGTGCCAGCAGCTTAGGGAGCCTTTCCTATGGCTACACCTTC. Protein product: CASSLGSLSYGYTF.

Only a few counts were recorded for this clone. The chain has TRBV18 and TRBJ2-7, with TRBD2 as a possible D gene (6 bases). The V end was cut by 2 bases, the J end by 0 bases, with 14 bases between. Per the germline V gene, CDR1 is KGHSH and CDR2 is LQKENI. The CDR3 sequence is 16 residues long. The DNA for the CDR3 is TGTGCCAGCTCACCATCTGCCAGGGAGGTCTCCTACGAGCAGTACTTC. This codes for CASSPSAREVSYEQYF.

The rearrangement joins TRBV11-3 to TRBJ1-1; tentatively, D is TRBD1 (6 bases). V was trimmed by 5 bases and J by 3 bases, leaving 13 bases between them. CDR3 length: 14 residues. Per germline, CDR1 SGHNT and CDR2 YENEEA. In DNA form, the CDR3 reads TGTGCCAGCAGCGAACAGGGTCGATACACTGAAGCTTTCTTT. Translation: CASSEQGRYTEAFF.

CDR3 sequence: CASSQDNGYEQFF. The CDR3 DNA follows: TGTGCCAGCAGCCAAGATAACGGCTATGAGCAGTTCTTC. The rearrangement uses TRBV4-2 and TRBJ2-1, with D hard to call. The CDR3 covers 13 residues. V was pared by 0 bases and J by 8 bases, with 8 bases between. Germline CDR1 and CDR2: LGHNA and YNFKEQ.

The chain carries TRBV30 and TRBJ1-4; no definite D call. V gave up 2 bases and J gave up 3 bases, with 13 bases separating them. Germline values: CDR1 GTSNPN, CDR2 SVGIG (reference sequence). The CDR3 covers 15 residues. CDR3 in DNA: TGTGCCTGGAGTAGAACGACACTCTCTAATGAAAAACTGTTTTTT. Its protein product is CAWSRTTLSNEKLFF.

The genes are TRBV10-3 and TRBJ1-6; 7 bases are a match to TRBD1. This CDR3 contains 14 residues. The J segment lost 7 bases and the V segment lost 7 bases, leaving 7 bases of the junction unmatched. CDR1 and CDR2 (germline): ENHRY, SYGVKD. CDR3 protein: CAINPGDRNSPLHF. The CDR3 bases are TGTGCCATCAACCCGGGGGACAGAAATTCACCCCTCCACTTT.